This TCR beta chain was recorded in a study of blood T cells in healthy people across ages. Overall study findings and caveats: Strong correlation was found linking TCR beta diversity to naive T cell percentage.

The CDR3 has 16 residues. Germline lookup yields CDR1 SEHNR and CDR2 FQNEAQ (reference sequence). Germline trimming cut 2 bases from V and 5 bases from J; bases unmatched to any gene: 9. Comment on this clonotype: Its specificity is unknown.

It was with a sample-barcoded 5' primer and a J-beta primer mix that a second PCR of roughly 7 to 12 cycles was run. TCRdb re-called the 5' RACE reads through MiXCR, storing one row per CDR3 protein. The data contain around 990,000 distinct CDR3 sequences, almost 25% of them singletons. The same data also contributed to another study, on T cells of mothers and their children.

The source is a girl aged 2 to 9 in good health. What was sequenced was blood. The J gene is TRBJ2-7, the V gene TRBV7-9; the match to TRBD1 covers 10 bases. The CDR3, as DNA: TGTGCCAGCAGCTTAACTCTGACAGGGGGCCACCACGAGCAGTACTTC. It encodes CASSLTLTGGHHEQYF.